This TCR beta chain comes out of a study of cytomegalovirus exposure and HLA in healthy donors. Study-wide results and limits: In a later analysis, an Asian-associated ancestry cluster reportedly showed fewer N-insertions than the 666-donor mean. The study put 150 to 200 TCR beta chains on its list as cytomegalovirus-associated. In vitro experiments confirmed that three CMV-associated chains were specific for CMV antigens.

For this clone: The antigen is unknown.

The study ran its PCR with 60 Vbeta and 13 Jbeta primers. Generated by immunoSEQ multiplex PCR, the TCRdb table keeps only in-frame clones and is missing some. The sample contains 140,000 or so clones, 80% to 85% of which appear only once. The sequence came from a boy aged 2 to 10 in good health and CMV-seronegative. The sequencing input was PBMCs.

CDR3 bases: TGTGCCAGCAGCTTAGCCCCTAGCACAGATACGCAGTATTTT. Translated: CASSLAPSTDTQYF. The V and J genes are TRBV7-8 and TRBJ2-3; D unresolved. Germline loops: CDR1 SGHVS, CDR2 FQNEAQ. The length of the CDR3 is 14 residues. Deletions cut 0 bases from V and 0 bases from J, with 4 bases between.